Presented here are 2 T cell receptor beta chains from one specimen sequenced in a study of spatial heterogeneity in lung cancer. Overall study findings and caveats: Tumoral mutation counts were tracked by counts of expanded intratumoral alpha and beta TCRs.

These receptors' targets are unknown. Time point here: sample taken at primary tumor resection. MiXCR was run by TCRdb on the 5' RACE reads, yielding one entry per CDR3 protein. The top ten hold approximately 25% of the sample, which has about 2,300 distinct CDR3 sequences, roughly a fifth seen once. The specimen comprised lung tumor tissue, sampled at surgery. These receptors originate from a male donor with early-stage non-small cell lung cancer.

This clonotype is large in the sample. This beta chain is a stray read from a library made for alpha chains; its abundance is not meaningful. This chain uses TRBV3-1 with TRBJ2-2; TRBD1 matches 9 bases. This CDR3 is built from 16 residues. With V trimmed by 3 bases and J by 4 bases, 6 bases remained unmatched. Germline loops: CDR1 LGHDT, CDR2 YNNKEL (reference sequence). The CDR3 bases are TGTGCCAGCAGCCAGGAAGGGACAGGGAGCACCGGGGAGCTGTTTTTT. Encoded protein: CASSQEGTGSTGELFF.

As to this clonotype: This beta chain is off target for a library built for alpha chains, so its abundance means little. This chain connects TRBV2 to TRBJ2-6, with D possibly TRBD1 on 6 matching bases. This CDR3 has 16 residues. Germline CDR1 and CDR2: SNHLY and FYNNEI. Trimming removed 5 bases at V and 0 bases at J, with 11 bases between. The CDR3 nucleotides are TGTGCCAGCAGTCGGACAGCGAGCTCTGGGGCCAACGTCCTGACTTTC. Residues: CASSRTASSGANVLTF.